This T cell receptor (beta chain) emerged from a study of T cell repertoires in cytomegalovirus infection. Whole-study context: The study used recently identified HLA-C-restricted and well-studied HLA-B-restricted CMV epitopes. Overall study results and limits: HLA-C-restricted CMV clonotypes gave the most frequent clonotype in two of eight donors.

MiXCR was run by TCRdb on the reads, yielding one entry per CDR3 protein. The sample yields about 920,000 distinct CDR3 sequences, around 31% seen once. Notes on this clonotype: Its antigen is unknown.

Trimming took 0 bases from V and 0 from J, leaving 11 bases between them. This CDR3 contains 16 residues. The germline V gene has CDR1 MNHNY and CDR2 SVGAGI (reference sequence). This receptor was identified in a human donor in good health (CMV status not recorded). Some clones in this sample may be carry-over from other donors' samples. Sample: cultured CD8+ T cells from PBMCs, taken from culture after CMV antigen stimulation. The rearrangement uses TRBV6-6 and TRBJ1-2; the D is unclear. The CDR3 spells CASSYSGSQTNYGYTF. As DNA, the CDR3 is TGTGCCAGCAGTTACTCGGGATCCCAAACTAACTATGGCTACACCTTC.